This TCR beta chain was sequenced for a study of blood T cell repertoires in COVID-19. The overall study: Acute and convalescent COVID-19 specimens originated in the United States, Italy and Spain.

Assay used: immunoSEQ multiplex PCR; TCRdb lists only in-frame clones, some missing. The table includes 250,000 or so clones, about 68% detected once. Germline CDR1 SGHNT, CDR2 YYREEE (reference sequence). This CDR3 has 14 residues. Trimming took off 4 bases at V and 1 base at J, with 11 bases between the two ends. The source of this sequence is a woman older than 75 with acute or convalescent COVID-19. The genes are TRBV5-4 and TRBJ2-5; weak D call: TRBD2 (5 bases). Sequenced sample: peripheral blood. CDR3 residues: CASSQMGAQETQYF. The CDR3 bases are TGTGCCAGCAGCCAGATGGGAGCCCAAGAGACCCAGTACTTC.